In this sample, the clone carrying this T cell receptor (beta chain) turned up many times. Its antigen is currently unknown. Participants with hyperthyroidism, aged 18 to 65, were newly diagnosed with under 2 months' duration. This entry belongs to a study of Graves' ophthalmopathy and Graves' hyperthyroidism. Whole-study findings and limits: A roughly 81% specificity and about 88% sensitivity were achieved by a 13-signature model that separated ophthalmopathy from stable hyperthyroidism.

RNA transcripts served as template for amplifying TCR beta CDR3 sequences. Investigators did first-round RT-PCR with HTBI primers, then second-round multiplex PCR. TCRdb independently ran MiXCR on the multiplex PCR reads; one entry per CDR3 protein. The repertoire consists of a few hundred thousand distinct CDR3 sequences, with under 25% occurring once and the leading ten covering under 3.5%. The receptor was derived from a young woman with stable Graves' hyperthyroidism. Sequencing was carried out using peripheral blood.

The CDR3 DNA reads as TGCGCCAGCGATGACAGGGTCGGCACTGAAGCTTTCTTT. This encodes CASDDRVGTEAFF. V and J are TRBV5-1 and TRBJ1-1; TRBD1 aligns across 7 bases. Germline CDR1 and CDR2: SGHRS and YFSETQ. The length of the CDR3 is 13 residues. V lost 7 bases to trimming and J lost 4 bases; unmatched junction nucleotides: 7.